This TCR beta chain was captured by sequencing in a study of cytomegalovirus exposure and HLA in healthy donors. The PCR employed 60 Vbeta primers together with 13 Jbeta primers. Measured with immunoSEQ multiplex PCR; TCRdb has only the in-frame clones, and not every one. Among about 130,000 clones listed, about 74% were seen once. This clone came up once. Antigen: not known. Study-level points and caveats: In vitro experiments confirmed that three CMV-associated chains were specific for CMV antigens. In a later analysis, TCR beta V- and J-gene trimming showed a link to a missense DCLRE1C variant.

The sequence was collected from a man younger than 30 in good health and CMV-seropositive. Material for sequencing was PBMCs.

CDR3 loop: CASRPTGAGNQPQHF. CDR3 sequence (DNA): TGCGCCAGCAGACCGACAGGGGCGGGCAATCAGCCCCAGCATTTT. The chain couples TRBV5-1 to TRBJ1-5; 8 bases are shared with TRBD1. J lost 2 bases, V lost 5 bases, and 6 bases had no gene match. Germline V gene data show CDR1 as SGHRS and CDR2 as YFSETQ. The length of the CDR3 is 15 residues.